The sequence of this T cell receptor (beta chain) was determined in a study of T cells expressing NK-cell markers. Study observations and caveats: The dominant NKG2C+ clonotypes represented about 1.0-7.0% of CD8+ T cells in over 5 donors.

Reanalyzing the 5' RACE reads, TCRdb keeps one entry per CDR3 protein, without DNA. This repertoire comprises roughly 420,000 distinct CDR3 sequences; its ten largest clones make up 7.3%. Points on this clonotype: Its target is not known.

The CDR3 spans 16 residues. Germline CDR1 LNHNV, CDR2 YYDKDF (reference sequence). The source is a woman aged 18-70 years in good health. The chain couples TRBV15 to TRBJ2-3; TCRdb lists TRBD2, though no DNA is available to test this call. The material sequenced was blood T cells: a sorted CD56 or NKG2C T cell subset, CD4+ or CD8+ T cells, or bulk PBMC T cells (not recorded which). CDR3 sequence reads: CATSRRTSGSADTQYF.